This T cell receptor (beta chain) is drawn from a study of T cell responses to AZD1222 COVID-19 vaccine (dated by TCRdb to the early 2020s). Background for the entire study: A total of more than 230 trial participants underwent TCR sequencing, of whom 207 had received two doses of AZD1222 and 26 had received two doses of the MenACWY control vaccine. Trial participants were enrolled into age subgroups of 18-55, 56-69 and 70-plus years, which contained about 150, 27 and 61 TCR-sequenced participants, respectively.

Concerning this clone: The antigen it recognizes is unknown. Base qualities are not provided; no much larger clone lies one nucleotide away. Other DNA sequences from this sample encode an identical CDR3 as well.

The CDR3 regions of human TCRbeta chains were analyzed by immunosequencing. In the authors' own workflow: Repertoire TCRs were checked for matches against a reference library of SARS-CoV-2-specific TCRs that had been generated using the MIRA antigen-specificity platform. Breadth was defined as the fraction of unique TCRs that were SARS-CoV-2-associated. Depth was defined as the fraction of total T cells that were SARS-CoV-2-associated. Each spike-specific TCR was assigned to its reactive spike region and to a CD4 or CD8 class using the MIRA data. Log10-transformed breadth and depth values were compared by one-way ANOVA with Sidak's multiple comparisons tests. Drawn from immuneACCESS, this table holds only the in-frame rearrangements with V and J called that TCRdb kept. Clones are partly lost; checked studies trace under half to an unresolved V gene and leave the rest unexplained. For V, J and clone size, that table is used; D and trimming come from the DNA. The sample includes fewer than 150,000 clones, with 88% observed a single time. The biggest ten clones account for about 3.4% of the sample.

Results the study describes overall, beyond this receptor: Spike-specific TCR breadth and depth rose significantly after two AZD1222 doses compared with day 0 and with MenACWY recipients. Conclusions about previously exposed vaccinees were limited because only 5 or 6 AZD1222 recipients were SARS-CoV-2 seropositive at baseline. The vaccine-associated CD4 TCRs covered the entire spike protein, and the dominant responses fell in regions 160-218 and 743-854. Because no day 14 peak-response samples were available, repertoires were characterized only after the peak T cell response. Participants were mostly white British, with more females than males. The authors suggested clonal diversity may have been underestimated. Reportedly, almost half of the unique spike-specific TCRs recognized epitopes lying outside the regions that are mutated in the B.1.351 and B.1.1.7 variants. In the small 56-69-year group, the increase in depth fell short of significance, most likely because of low power.

From a lookup of the germline V gene, CDR1 and CDR2 are KGHSH and LQKENI. V is reduced by 0 bases and J by 5 bases, leaving a spacing of 7 bases between them. The CDR3 covers 13 residues, taking in both the cysteine and the phenylalanine. Only the CDR3 DNA is retained, 39 bases long and in frame from the first base. The time point label here, explained by the study, means: about 28 days (+/-7) after the second vaccine dose. AZD1222 recipients given second doses at about 4 weeks or at about 12 weeks were pooled, since spike-specific TCR depth and breadth were not found to differ between the two schedules. Vaccinee samples came from UK trials COV001 and COV002, including a single-blind randomized controlled phase 2/3 trial of AZD1222 (ChAdOx1 nCoV-19) in healthy adults. Trial participant PBMC samples were collected at day 0 and day 28 after the second dose for TCRbeta chain sequencing.

Specimen: peripheral blood, collected 28 days after the second AZD1222 dose. The clonotype comes from an adult who received the AZD1222 COVID-19 vaccine. In this chain, TRBV18 is recombined with TRBJ1-2, and perhaps TRBD1 as D gene, on 6 matching bases. CDR3 protein: CASSPPQGYGYTF. The nucleotides are TGTGCCAGCTCACCACCCCAGGGGTATGGCTACACCTTC.